These 6 T cell receptor beta chains share one sample of origin, sequenced in a study of cytomegalovirus exposure and HLA in healthy donors. The PCR contained 60 Vbeta and 13 Jbeta primers. Measured with immunoSEQ multiplex PCR; TCRdb has only the in-frame clones, and not every one. Of about 260,000 clones listed, 84% are singletons. Sequencing was performed on PBMCs. The receptors come from a woman in her forties in good health and CMV-seropositive.

This clone was seen only once. The rearrangement links TRBV30 to TRBJ2-2; no clear D. Germline values: CDR1 GTSNPN, CDR2 SVGIG (reference sequence). The CDR3 extends over 12 amino acids. Trimming cost V 8 bases and J 7 bases, with 14 bases left between them. CDR3 region: CARDTALGELFF. The CDR3 DNA reads TGTGCCCGCGACACCGCGCTCGGGGAGCTGTTTTTT.

This chain joins TRBV6-6 and TRBJ2-1, with 13 bases aligning to TRBD2. This CDR3 region has 16 residues. Germline CDR1 is MNHNY and CDR2 is SVGAGI (reference sequence). Unmatched junction bases numbered 3, after V lost 2 bases and J lost 5 bases. The CDR3 DNA reads TGTGCCAGCAGTTACCCGGGACTAGCGGGAAACAATGAGCAGTTCTTC. Translation: CASSYPGLAGNNEQFF.

As concerns this clone: Other DNA sequences in this sample translate to the same CDR3. The chain links TRBV11-3 to TRBJ2-7, with 8 bases that match TRBD2. From germline, CDR1 is SGHNT and CDR2 YENEEA. The length of the CDR3 is 14 residues. J gave up 3 bases and V 5 bases, and 6 bases lay outside the gene matches. The CDR3: CASSPGLAGYEQYF. CDR3 nucleotides: TGTGCCAGCAGCCCGGGGCTAGCGGGCTACGAGCAGTACTTC.

The count of this clone is one. This CDR3 is CASSTPFKREWGNEQFF. DNA for the CDR3: TGTGCCAGCAGCACCCCCTTTAAGCGGGAGTGGGGCAATGAGCAGTTCTTC. The chain has TRBV7-9 and TRBJ2-1; 8 positions agree with TRBD2. This CDR3 has 17 residues. Germline assignment: CDR1 SEHNR and CDR2 FQNEAQ (reference sequence). J was trimmed by 6 bases and V by 5 bases; bases with no gene match: 15.

V gene TRBV5-1 combines with J gene TRBJ2-1; 8 bases map to TRBD2. With 1 base clipped from V and 6 bases from J, the junction kept 9 bases outside the gene matches. From germline, CDR1 is SGHRS and CDR2 YFSETQ. This CDR3 has 16 amino acids. The CDR3 bases are TGCGCCAGCAGCTTGATACCCGGGACTAGGATCAATGAGCAGTTCTTC. This sequence encodes CASSLIPGTRINEQFF.

This clone has only a few counts. V usage is TRBV5-1 and J usage is TRBJ2-5, with a weak D call TRBD1 (6 bases). The V end was cut by 3 bases, the J end by 0 bases, with 12 bases between. CDR1 is SGHRS and CDR2 is YFSETQ in the germline V gene. The CDR3 is 15 residues long. Here the CDR3 reads CASSSLDRNQETQYF. The DNA of the CDR3 is TGCGCCAGCAGCTCCCTGGACAGAAACCAAGAGACCCAGTACTTC.